These 27 T cell receptor beta chains were sequenced from one sample in a study of cytomegalovirus exposure and HLA in healthy donors. PCR primers comprised 60 Vbeta and 13 Jbeta primers. Assay: immunoSEQ multiplex PCR; the TCRdb copy retains only in-frame clones and omits some. The top ten clones hold around 1.6% of a sample with 150,000 to 200,000 clones, 77% of them seen once. The sample comprised PBMCs. The receptors come from a woman aged 25-40 years in good health and CMV-seronegative.

The chain joins TRBV7-2 to TRBJ1-5; TRBD1 agrees at 7 bases. The J segment lost 6 bases and the V segment lost 5 bases, leaving 4 bases of the junction unmatched. The CDR3 contains 13 residues. Germline V gene lookup returns CDR1 SGHTA and CDR2 FQGNSA. CDR3 protein: CASSPDRAQPQHF. CDR3 coding DNA: TGTGCCAGCAGCCCTGACAGGGCTCAGCCCCAGCATTTT. Based on the CDR3 plus reference TRBV7-2 and TRBJ1-5, the full variable domain is GAGVSQSPSNKVTEKGKDVELRCDPISGHTALYWYRQSLGQGLEFLIYFQGNSAPDKSGLPSDRFSAERTGGSVSTLTIQRTQQEDSAVYLCASSPDRAQPQHFGDGTRLSIL.

A single count supports this clone. The gene calls are TRBV30 and TRBJ1-2; maybe TRBD1 (6 bases). Trimming stripped 0 bases from V and 6 bases from J, with 11 bases between. This CDR3 is built from 13 residues. Germline-derived CDR1 and CDR2 are GTSNPN and SVGIG (reference sequence). The CDR3 sequence: CAWSVFRQDGYTF. For the CDR3, the DNA is TGTGCCTGGAGTGTATTCCGACAGGATGGCTACACCTTC. Full variable domain (rest looked up from reference TRBV30 and TRBJ1-2): SQTIHQWPATLVQPVGSPLSLECTVEGTSNPNLYWYRQAAGRGLQLLFYSVGIGQISSEVPQNLSASRPQDRQFILSSKKLLLSDSGFYLCAWSVFRQDGYTFGSGTRLTVV.

A few counts support this clone. This chain connects TRBV14 to TRBJ1-6; D not resolved. Trimming took off 0 bases at V and 2 bases at J, with 8 bases between the two ends. The CDR3 length is 16 residues. Germline CDR1 and CDR2: SGHDN and FVKESK. In nucleotides, the CDR3 is TGTGCCAGCAGCCAAGAAGGAGAGGCCTATAATTCACCCCTCCACTTT. Protein: CASSQEGEAYNSPLHF.

This clone came up a few times. CDR3 coding DNA: TGTGCCAGCAGCCCCCAGGCAGGGTCAAACACTGAAGCTTTCTTT. It is translated as CASSPQAGSNTEAFF. The chain joins TRBV5-4 to TRBJ1-1; the D gene is possibly TRBD1 (5 bases). The germline V gene encodes CDR1 SGHNT and CDR2 YYREEE (reference sequence). Deletions cut 4 bases from V and 2 bases from J, with 15 bases between. The CDR3 is made up of 15 amino acids. Full variable domain (rest looked up from reference TRBV5-4 and TRBJ1-1): ETGVTQSPTHLIKTRGQQVTLRCSSQSGHNTVSWYQQALGQGPQFIFQYYREEENGRGNFPPRFSGLQFPNYSSELNVNALELDDSALYLCASSPQAGSNTEAFFGQGTRLTVV.

The gene calls are TRBV6-6 and TRBJ2-5; no clear D gene. V was clipped by 2 bases and J by 1 base, with 11 bases between them. CDR1 is MNHNY, CDR2 SVGAGI, per germline (reference sequence). The CDR3 loop spans 15 amino acids. DNA for the CDR3: TGTGCCAGCAGTTACAGACTGAGATTCCAAGAGACCCAGTACTTC. Protein: CASSYRLRFQETQYF.

The chain recombines TRBV11-1 with TRBJ2-7; 10 bases line up with TRBD1. The germline V gene has CDR1 SGHAT and CDR2 FQDESV (reference sequence). J gave up 5 bases and V 7 bases, and 2 bases lay outside the gene matches. The CDR3 totals 12 residues. CDR3 protein: CASTGTGDEQYF. The CDR3, as DNA: TGTGCCAGCACCGGGACAGGGGACGAGCAGTACTTC.

The chain recombines TRBV30 with TRBJ1-1, with D maybe TRBD1 (6 bases). This CDR3 has 16 residues. V was cut by 3 bases and J by 0 bases, with 17 bases left in between. Germline V gives CDR1 GTSNPN, CDR2 SVGIG (reference sequence). The CDR3 DNA is TGTGCCTGGAGAGATCTCACCGGGACACTGAACACTGAAGCTTTCTTT. The encoded protein is CAWRDLTGTLNTEAFF.

The V and J genes are TRBV27 and TRBJ1-2; possible D gene TRBD1, 6 bases. This CDR3 contains 13 residues. Trimming pared 4 bases from V and 1 base from J, leaving 7 bases between. Germline lookup yields CDR1 MNHEY and CDR2 SMNVEV (reference sequence). CDR3 coding DNA: TGTGCCAGCAGTTCAGGGGTTAACTATGGCTACACCTTC. Its protein product is CASSSGVNYGYTF.

This clone was counted a few times. The chain is built from TRBV30 and TRBJ2-3; D may be TRBD2 (7 bases). CDR1 is GTSNPN, CDR2 SVGIG, per germline (reference sequence). Deletions cut 2 bases from V and 4 bases from J, with 16 bases between. The CDR3 is 15 amino acids. The CDR3 DNA sequence: TGTGCCTGGAGTATGAATAGGGGGGGGCCAGATACGCAGTATTTT. Its protein product is CAWSMNRGGPDTQYF.

The CDR3 loop is CASSTGSYYEQYF. In DNA form, the CDR3 reads TGTGCCAGCAGCACCGGGTCCTACTACGAGCAGTACTTC. The V gene is TRBV5-6, the J gene TRBJ2-7; D is ambiguous. Germline-derived CDR1 and CDR2 are SGHDT and YYEEEE. V was clipped by 4 bases and J by 3 bases, with 11 bases between them. This CDR3 is built from 13 residues.

This chain uses TRBV18 with TRBJ1-4; perhaps TRBD1 as D (6 bases). The germline V gene has CDR1 KGHSH and CDR2 LQKENI. Trimming shortened V by 4 bases and J by 8 bases, and 20 bases separated the two germline ends. The CDR3 loop spans 16 amino acids. CDR3 in amino acids: CASSLITGRLGEKLFF. CDR3 DNA sequence: TGTGCCAGCTCACTAATTACAGGGCGGCTGGGCGAAAAACTGTTTTTT.

Only one count was recorded for this clone. The V and J genes are TRBV27 and TRBJ1-1; 9 positions match TRBD1. The junction had 15 bases not matched to a gene; V was cut back by 6 bases and J by 4 bases. CDR3 length: 17 amino acids. Germline V CDR1 and CDR2: MNHEY, SMNVEV (reference sequence). CDR3 in amino acids: CASRPGQGIVFSTEAFF. CDR3 in DNA: TGTGCCAGCAGGCCGGGACAGGGAATAGTGTTTAGCACTGAAGCTTTCTTT.

The chain couples TRBV28 to TRBJ2-4; perhaps TRBD1 as D (5 bases). Per germline, CDR1 MDHEN and CDR2 SYDVKM. The CDR3 is 15 amino acids. V was shortened by 3 bases and J by 7 bases, with 16 bases between the two germline ends. The CDR3 coding sequence is TGTGCCAGCAGTTTCCCTTACAGGCACAGTAACATTCAGTACTTC. Its protein product is CASSFPYRHSNIQYF.

The chain couples TRBV9 to TRBJ2-4, with 13 nucleotides matching TRBD2. CDR1 is SGDLS and CDR2 is YYNGEE in the germline V gene. J was trimmed by 3 bases and V by 0 bases; bases with no gene match: 12. The CDR3 loop spans 20 amino acids. The CDR3 DNA follows: TGTGCCAGCAGCGTAGGGGGAGGGACTAGCGGGGAGCCAGGCAAAAACATTCAGTACTTC. Its protein product is CASSVGGGTSGEPGKNIQYF.

The rearrangement joins TRBV27 to TRBJ2-3; possibly TRBD1 for D (6 bases). This CDR3 is built from 15 residues. Germline assignment: CDR1 MNHEY and CDR2 SMNVEV (reference sequence). V was cut by 2 bases and J by 3 bases, with 12 bases left in between. In nucleotides, the CDR3 is TGTGCCAGCAGTTTACGAGGGGGTCAGACAGATACGCAGTATTTT. As protein: CASSLRGGQTDTQYF.

This chain connects TRBV10-2 to TRBJ2-1; 7 bases match TRBD2. V lost 4 bases to trimming and J lost 3 bases; unmatched junction nucleotides: 3. The CDR3 length is 14 residues. Germline V gene data show CDR1 as WSHSY and CDR2 as SAAADI. The CDR3 DNA is TGCGCCAGCAGTGCCTTAGCGGGCTACAATGAGCAGTTCTTC. It yields the protein CASSALAGYNEQFF.

The gene calls are TRBV7-9 and TRBJ2-1; D is perhaps TRBD1 (5 bases). There are 15 residues in the CDR3. From germline, CDR1 is SEHNR and CDR2 FQNEAQ (reference sequence). The ends were cut back, 2 bases at V and 9 bases at J, with 17 bases in the middle. For the CDR3, the DNA is TGTGCCAGCAGCTTAAGAGGAATAGGGGAAGGTGAGCAGTTCTTC. Translating it yields CASSLRGIGEGEQFF. Supplemented by reference TRBV7-9 and TRBJ2-1, the full variable domain reads DTGVSQNPRHKITKRGQNVTFRCDPISEHNRLYWYRQTLGQGPEFLTYFQNEAQLEKSRLLSDRFSAERPKGSFSTLEIQRTEQGDSAMYLCASSLRGIGEGEQFFGPGTRLTVL.

The chain employs TRBV5-1 and TRBJ1-5, with 10 positions matching TRBD1. The CDR3 loop spans 15 amino acids. The trim removed 3 bases at V and 6 bases at J, leaving 6 bases unmatched. Per the germline V gene, CDR1 is SGHRS and CDR2 is YFSETQ. The CDR3 is CASSSGTGEAQPQHF. The CDR3 nucleotides are TGCGCCAGCAGCTCCGGGACAGGGGAGGCTCAGCCCCAGCATTTT.

The chain carries TRBV2 and TRBJ1-3, with D possibly being TRBD1 (5 bases). Per the germline V gene, CDR1 is SNHLY and CDR2 is FYNNEI. The CDR3 consists of 11 residues. Trimming pared 7 bases from V and 7 bases from J, leaving 8 bases between. The CDR3 DNA reads as TGTGCCAGCATGGAGGGGAACACCATATATTTT. Its translation: CASMEGNTIYF.

The CDR3 loop reads CASSLVSGFNSYEQYF. Here the CDR3 DNA reads TGTGCCAGCAGCTTGGTATCAGGTTTTAACTCCTACGAGCAGTACTTC. The chain combines TRBV5-6 with TRBJ2-7; D is unresolved. V was trimmed by 0 bases and J by 0 bases, leaving 13 bases between them. This CDR3 has 16 residues. The germline gives CDR1 SGHDT, CDR2 YYEEEE.

This chain connects TRBV5-4 to TRBJ2-3; D not resolved. Trimming pared 3 bases from V and 2 bases from J, leaving 10 bases between. The CDR3 is 14 residues long. CDR1 SGHNT and CDR2 YYREEE come from the germline V gene (reference sequence). This CDR3 is CASSSKSDTDTQYF. CDR3 in DNA: TGTGCCAGCAGCTCAAAATCAGACACAGATACGCAGTATTTT.

The chain joins TRBV27 to TRBJ1-2, with TRBD1 matching 7 bases. From germline, CDR1 is MNHEY and CDR2 SMNVEV (reference sequence). This CDR3 is built from 15 residues. The ends lost 3 bases at V and 4 bases at J; junction bases unmatched: 8. The CDR3 DNA follows: TGTGCCAGCAGTTTGGCCTTCGGGACAGCCTATGGCTACACCTTC. It translates to CASSLAFGTAYGYTF.

The chain uses TRBV9 and TRBJ2-7; D is perhaps TRBD1 (5 bases). V lost 0 bases to trimming and J lost 7 bases, with 14 bases between them. The CDR3 contains 14 residues. Germline CDR1 and CDR2: SGDLS and YYNGEE. This CDR3 is CASSVEQDLREQYF. CDR3 bases: TGTGCCAGCAGCGTAGAACAGGATCTAAGGGAGCAGTACTTC.

Note on this clone: Compared with germline, one end of the junction differs, possibly owing to a read error. J is TRBJ1-2 and V is TRBV19, with 7 bases that match TRBD1. Per germline, CDR1 LNHDA and CDR2 SQIVND (reference sequence). The CDR3 length is 12 residues. The CDR3 protein is CASSTPRTGHLF. Written as DNA, the CDR3 is TGTGCCAGTAGTACCCCCCGGACAGGTCATCTCTTC.

This clone was observed a single time. The chain is built from TRBV29-1 and TRBJ2-3; TRBD2 agrees at 9 bases. The CDR3 loop spans 14 amino acids. Trimming cost V 8 bases and J 3 bases; bases outside gene matches: 9. Looked up from germline, CDR1 is SQVTM and CDR2 is ANQGSEA. The CDR3 bases are TGCAGCACCGTCCCCCTAGCGGGGACAGATACGCAGTATTTT. It encodes CSTVPLAGTDTQYF.

The rearrangement joins TRBV30 to TRBJ1-2; D is unresolved. Looked up from germline, CDR1 is GTSNPN and CDR2 is SVGIG (reference sequence). The V and J ends lost 2 bases and 5 bases respectively, with 12 bases between them. This CDR3 is 13 amino acids long. This chain's CDR3 is CAWSSLRTYGYTF. For the CDR3, the DNA is TGTGCCTGGAGTAGTCTGAGGACTTATGGCTACACCTTC.

The chain couples TRBV7-3 to TRBJ2-7; tentative D call: TRBD2 (6 bases). The CDR3 contains 15 residues. The ends were cut back, 5 bases at V and 7 bases at J, with 21 bases in the middle. In germline, CDR1 is SGHTA, CDR2 FQGTGA. The CDR3 nucleotides read TGTGCCAGCAGCCCCTTCAGCGGGTGGTCCGGGGAGCAGTACTTC. The encoded protein is CASSPFSGWSGEQYF.